The rows below give T cell receptor beta chains drawn from one sample of a study of shared clonotypes between healthy human individuals. Assay used: immunoSEQ multiplex PCR; TCRdb lists only in-frame clones, some missing. The sample lists more than 80,000 clones; around 67% were seen once. Sequenced input: memory CD8+ T cells sorted from blood. The source of these receptors is a man in his thirties or forties in good health. CDR3s include the opening cysteine and the closing phenylalanine or tryptophan. The order of the fields is J gene, V gene, clone size, D gene, CDR3 protein, CDR3 DNA. A D gene is named only where the DNA matches it firmly. For some rows the clone size is stated as once, few or many, or as a class when expanded; others skip it.

TRBJ2-3	TRBV10-3	NA	NA	CAISESLSTDTQYF	TGTGCCATCAGTGAGTCCCTTAGCACAGATACGCAGTATTTT
TRBJ1-2	TRBV19	NA	TRBD1	CASSITGVSGYTF	TGTGCCAGTAGTATCACAGGGGTGAGTGGCTACACCTTC
TRBJ2-1	TRBV9	NA	NA	CASSVGAVSYNEQFF	TGTGCCAGCAGCGTAGGAGCGGTCTCCTACAATGAGCAGTTCTTC
TRBJ2-2	TRBV6-4	large	NA	CASSDSSGAGELFF	TGTGCCAGCAGTGACTCTAGCGGCGCCGGGGAGCTGTTTTTT
TRBJ1-5	TRBV6-1	many	NA	CASSEDKVRGNQPQHF	TGTGCCAGCAGTGAAGATAAGGTGCGGGGCAATCAGCCCCAGCATTTT
TRBJ2-1	TRBV28	NA	NA	CASRFSGDMLYNEQFF	TGTGCCAGCAGATTTTCAGGGGACATGTTATACAATGAGCAGTTCTTC
TRBJ2-3	TRBV2	NA	TRBD2	CASSWTSEPSTDTQYF	TGTGCCAGCAGTTGGACTAGCGAGCCTAGCACAGATACGCAGTATTTT
TRBJ2-3	TRBV19	NA	TRBD1	CASSRTGYTDTQYF	TGTGCCAGTAGTAGGACAGGGTACACAGATACGCAGTATTTT
TRBJ1-2	TRBV29-1	once	NA	CSVGFPSWTGPRSPNYGYTF	TGCAGCGTTGGTTTCCCTTCTTGGACGGGCCCCAGGAGCCCTAACTATGGCTACACCTTC
TRBJ2-1	TRBV6-5	NA	TRBD2	CASGRTSGRDEQFF	TGTGCCAGCGGAAGGACTAGCGGGAGGGATGAGCAGTTCTTC
TRBJ2-5	TRBV2	few	NA	CASSVGSRTQYF	TGTGCCAGCAGTGTTGGTAGTAGGACCCAGTACTTC
TRBJ1-4	TRBV27	NA	NA	CASSFGPAANEKLFF	TGTGCCAGCAGTTTCGGTCCCGCTGCTAATGAAAAACTGTTTTTT
TRBJ2-7	TRBV29-1	NA	NA	CSAAGGMGGSYAQYF	TGCAGCGCCGCTGGGGGCATGGGGGGATCCTACGCGCAGTACTTC
TRBJ2-7	TRBV28	few	NA	CASSLSTYEQYF	TGTGCCAGCAGTCTGAGCACCTACGAGCAGTACTTC
TRBJ2-3	TRBV13	NA	NA	CASSLRAASTDTQYF	TGTGCCAGCAGCTTAAGGGCAGCTAGCACAGATACGCAGTATTTT
TRBJ1-2	TRBV9	NA	TRBD1	CASSLGDRANYGYTF	TGTGCCAGCAGCCTGGGGGACAGGGCTAACTATGGCTACACCTTC
TRBJ2-6	TRBV7-8	NA	TRBD1	CASSVGQGVSGANVLTF	TGTGCCAGCAGTGTGGGACAGGGCGTCTCTGGGGCCAACGTCCTGACTTTC
TRBJ1-2	TRBV28	NA	TRBD1	CASSPWDRAAGSYGYTF	TGTGCCAGCAGTCCGTGGGACAGGGCCGCGGGTTCCTATGGCTACACCTTC
TRBJ2-7	TRBV7-6	NA	TRBD2	CASSPLGGRANEQYF	TGTGCCAGCAGCCCCCTGGGGGGGAGGGCAAACGAGCAGTACTTC
TRBJ2-5	TRBV5-4	few	TRBD2	CASSTSGSPETQYF	TGTGCCAGCAGCACCAGCGGGAGCCCAGAGACCCAGTACTTC
TRBJ2-7	TRBV19	once	NA	CASSRWSDPSYEQYF	TGTGCCAGTAGTAGGTGGTCCGACCCCTCCTACGAGCAGTACTTC
TRBJ2-2	TRBV27	NA	TRBD2	CASSLYAGGETGELFF	TGTGCCAGCAGTTTATATGCGGGAGGGGAAACCGGGGAGCTGTTTTTT
TRBJ2-7	TRBV9	once	TRBD2	CASSVGTSASSEQYF	TGTGCCAGCAGCGTAGGGACTAGCGCCTCCTCCGAGCAGTACTTC
TRBJ2-7	TRBV27	NA	NA	CASSPAGFPYEQYF	TGTGCCAGCAGTCCTGCAGGCTTTCCCTACGAGCAGTACTTC
TRBJ2-3	TRBV14	NA	TRBD2	CASSLSGRGPDTQYF	TGTGCCAGCAGCCTTAGCGGGAGGGGTCCAGATACGCAGTATTTT
TRBJ2-1	TRBV19	NA	NA	CASSLSEASRSYNEQFF	TGTGCCAGTAGTCTCAGCGAGGCTAGCCGTTCCTACAATGAGCAGTTCTTC
TRBJ2-3	TRBV4-3	NA	TRBD2	CASSLGRGGRIADTQYF	TGCGCCAGCAGCCTCGGGAGGGGCGGGAGGATTGCAGATACGCAGTATTTT
TRBJ2-7	TRBV9	NA	TRBD1	CASSATGVEQYF	TGTGCCAGCAGCGCGACAGGGGTTGAGCAGTACTTC
TRBJ2-1	TRBV12-5	NA	NA	CASAPAGGEYYNEQFF	TGTGCTAGTGCCCCCGCCGGAGGGGAATACTACAATGAGCAGTTCTTC
TRBJ2-5	TRBV28	NA	TRBD1	CASSKQGWETQYF	TGTGCCAGCAGCAAACAGGGGTGGGAGACCCAGTACTTC
TRBJ2-3	TRBV6-1	NA	NA	CASYRRGGTDTQYF	TGTGCCAGCTACCGCAGGGGGGGCACAGATACGCAGTATTTT
TRBJ2-1	TRBV6-4	NA	TRBD2	CASSDSGGSDEQFF	TGTGCCAGCAGTGACTCTGGCGGGAGCGATGAGCAGTTCTTC
TRBJ2-7	TRBV25-1	NA	NA	CASSARGQGHSYEQYF	TGTGCCAGCAGTGCCCGGGGGCAGGGGCACTCCTACGAGCAGTACTTC
TRBJ2-1	TRBV7-9	few	TRBD2	CASSLVAGENEQFF	TGTGCCAGCAGCTTAGTAGCGGGGGAAAATGAGCAGTTCTTC
TRBJ1-1	TRBV6-1	NA	TRBD1	CASSEWGQSNTEAFF	TGTGCCAGCAGTGAATGGGGACAGTCGAACACTGAAGCTTTCTTT
TRBJ2-1	TRBV28	NA	NA	CASSPGSYNEQFF	TGTGCCAGCTCCCCAGGCTCCTACAATGAGCAGTTCTTC
TRBJ1-5	TRBV7-9	many	NA	CASSHGGFGQPQHF	TGTGCCAGCAGCCACGGGGGGTTTGGACAGCCCCAGCATTTT
TRBJ1-5	TRBV7-9	NA	NA	CASSLGGGNQPQHF	TGTGCCAGCAGCTTGGGCGGGGGTAATCAGCCCCAGCATTTT